Here is one T cell receptor beta chain with its context. The sample belongs to a study of Ad26.COV2.S vaccination and SARS-CoV-2 variants. Generated by immunoSEQ multiplex PCR, the TCRdb table keeps only in-frame clones and is missing some. Here the sample spans 350,000 to 600,000 clones, approximately 90% being singletons. The treatment denotes: around 19 received Ad26.COV2.S at low or high dose, single or two shots; about 5 received placebo; per-sample allocation not given. Samples analyzed were those drawn on day 63 after the first vaccine or placebo injection. The ends were cut back, 3 bases at V and 6 bases at J, with 11 bases in the middle. The length of the CDR3 is 13 residues. Germline V gives CDR1 KGHDR, CDR2 SFDVKD.

The sample here was peripheral blood, taken in a trial of Ad26.COV2.S vaccine versus placebo. This TCR was recovered from a person between 18 and 65 years old who received the Ad26.COV2.S COVID-19 vaccine or a placebo. This chain joins TRBV24-1 and TRBJ2-7; perhaps TRBD1 as D (6 bases). As DNA, the CDR3 is TGTGCCACCAGTGATACGTCAGGGGTCGAGCAGTACTTC. It specifies CATSDTSGVEQYF.